This TCR beta chain was observed in a study of CD8+ T cells in alopecia areata. Reverse transcribed after extraction, RNA yielded cDNA as the sequencing template. Sequenced by immunoSEQ multiplex PCR; TCRdb stores in-frame clones only, minus some. The sample has fewer than 200,000 clones, around 64% seen once. Regarding this clone: The antigen remains unidentified.

The study team obtained lesional scalp punch biopsies and peripheral blood from alopecia areata patients. Sorting from PBMCs produced CD4+ and CD8+ T cells. The study's findings and limits: Mouse data revealed clearer TCR sharing than patient data did, a gap possibly tied to HLA. Clonality in lesional scalp, especially alopecia totalis/universalis, exceeded that of normal scalp.

V lost 1 base to trimming and J lost 0 bases, with 15 bases between them. From germline, CDR1 is KGHSH and CDR2 LQKENI. CDR3 length: 17 residues. The sequenced sample was CD8+ T cells sorted from blood, obtained at week 0. This TCR came from a human donor with alopecia areata. The chain couples TRBV18 to TRBJ2-5; D call uncertain. The CDR3, as DNA: TGTGCCAGCTCACCACTCTTTCCAGTTTGGTACCAAGAGACCCAGTACTTC. Encoded protein: CASSPLFPVWYQETQYF.